This T cell receptor beta chain was observed in a study of molecular identifiers for immune sequencing clone quantification. General study results and limits: Underestimation of highly expanded clone sizes could arise where identical TCR molecules share a barcode.

CDR1 and CDR2 (germline): SEHNR, FQNEAQ (reference sequence). There are 13 residues in the CDR3. V lost 4 bases to trimming and J lost 8 bases; unmatched junction nucleotides: 4. From the PCR reads, TCRdb called clonotypes with MiXCR, one entry per CDR3 protein. Among approximately 500,000 distinct CDR3 sequences listed, about 26% were seen once. Comments on this clonotype: Its antigen remains unknown.

Sequenced: naive CD8+ T cells from blood, with Jurkat cell RNA spiked in. Stated subset: FACS-sorted CD8+CD4-CCR7+CD45RA+ naive T cells. This receptor was obtained from a human donor in good health. Some libraries in this study had Jurkat cell RNA spiked in. The J gene is TRBJ1-4, the V gene TRBV7-9, with TRBD1 matching over 7 bases. The CDR3 DNA reads as TGTGCCAGCAGCTCCCAGGACAGGGAAAAACTGTTTTTT. Translated, it gives CASSSQDREKLFF.